This T cell receptor beta chain comes out of a study of T cell repertoires in cytomegalovirus infection. Study overall: Recently identified HLA-C-restricted CMV epitopes were used, and well-studied HLA-B-restricted CMV epitopes were used as well. The public TCR beta signatures pointed to both CMV infection and matching HLA type.

A note on this clonotype: Its antigen is not identified.

One entry per CDR3 protein, called by TCRdb with MiXCR from the reads. In the table there are 450,000 to 600,000 distinct CDR3 sequences, 30% to 35% of which are singletons. CDR1 is SGHTA and CDR2 is FQGNSA in the germline V gene. The CDR3 totals 14 residues. The V and J ends lost 3 bases and 4 bases respectively, with 12 bases between them. Notes on the study in general: It was HLA-C-restricted CMV-specific TCR beta clonotypes that dominated the response ex vivo. Carriers of CMV plus the relevant HLA were identified by cumulative public TCR beta family frequency.

This chain links TRBV7-2 with TRBJ2-5; TRBD1 might be the D (6 bases). The clonotype comes from a human donor in good health (CMV status not recorded). Some clones in this sample may be carry-over from other donors' samples. The sequenced sample was cultured PBMCs, obtained from culture after CMV antigen stimulation. CDR3 sequence reads: CASSFNRVGETQYF. The CDR3 DNA reads as TGTGCCAGCAGCTTTAACAGGGTCGGAGAGACCCAGTACTTC.